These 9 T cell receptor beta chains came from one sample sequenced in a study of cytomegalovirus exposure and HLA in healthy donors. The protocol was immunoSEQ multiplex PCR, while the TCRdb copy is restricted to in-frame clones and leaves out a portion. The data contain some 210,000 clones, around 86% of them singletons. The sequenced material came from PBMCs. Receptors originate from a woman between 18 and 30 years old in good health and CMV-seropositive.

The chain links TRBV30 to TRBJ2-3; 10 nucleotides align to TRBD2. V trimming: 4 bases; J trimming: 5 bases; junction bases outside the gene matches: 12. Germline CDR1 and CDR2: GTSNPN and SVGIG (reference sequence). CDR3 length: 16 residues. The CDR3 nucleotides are TGTGCCTGGATCAACCGAATAAGCGGGAGGGTAGATACGCAGTATTTT. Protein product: CAWINRISGRVDTQYF. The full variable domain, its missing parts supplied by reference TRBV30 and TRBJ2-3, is SQTIHQWPATLVQPVGSPLSLECTVEGTSNPNLYWYRQAAGRGLQLLFYSVGIGQISSEVPQNLSASRPQDRQFILSSKKLLLSDSGFYLCAWINRISGRVDTQYFGPGTRLTVL.

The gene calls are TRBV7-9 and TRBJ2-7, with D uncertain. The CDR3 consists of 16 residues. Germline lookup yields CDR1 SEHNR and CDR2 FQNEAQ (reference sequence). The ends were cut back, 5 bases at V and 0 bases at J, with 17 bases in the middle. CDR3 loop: CASSPLRLISSYEQYF. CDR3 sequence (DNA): TGTGCCAGCAGCCCCCTACGACTTATCAGCTCCTACGAGCAGTACTTC.

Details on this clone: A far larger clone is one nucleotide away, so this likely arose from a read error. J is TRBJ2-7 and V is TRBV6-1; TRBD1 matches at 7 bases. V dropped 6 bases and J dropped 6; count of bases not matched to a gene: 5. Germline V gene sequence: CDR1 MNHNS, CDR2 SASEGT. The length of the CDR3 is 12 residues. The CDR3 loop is CASSPTGFEQYF. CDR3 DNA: TGTGCCAGCAGCCCGACAGGGTTCGAGCAGTACTTC.

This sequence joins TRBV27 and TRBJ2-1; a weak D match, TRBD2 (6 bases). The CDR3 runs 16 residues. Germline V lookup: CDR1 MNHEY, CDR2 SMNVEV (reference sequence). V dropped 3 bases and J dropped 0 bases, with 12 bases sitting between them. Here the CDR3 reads CASSLTSSNSYNEQFF. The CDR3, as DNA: TGTGCCAGCAGTTTGACTAGTTCGAACTCCTACAATGAGCAGTTCTTC.

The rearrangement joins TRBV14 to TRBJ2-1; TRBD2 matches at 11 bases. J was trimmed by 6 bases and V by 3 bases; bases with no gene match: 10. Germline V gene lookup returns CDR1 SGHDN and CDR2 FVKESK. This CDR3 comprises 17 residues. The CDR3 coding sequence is TGTGCCAGCAGCCAGCCTCAAGGGACTAGCGGACCCAATGAGCAGTTCTTC. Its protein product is CASSQPQGTSGPNEQFF.

CDR3 bases: TGTGCCAGCAGCCCAAACTCCTACGAGCAGTACTTC. This encodes CASSPNSYEQYF. This rearrangement joins TRBV5-4 to TRBJ2-7; D not resolved. CDR1 and CDR2 from the germline V gene are SGHNT and YYREEE (reference sequence). V lost 4 bases and J 0 bases, leaving 5 bases between the germline ends. The CDR3 contains 12 residues.

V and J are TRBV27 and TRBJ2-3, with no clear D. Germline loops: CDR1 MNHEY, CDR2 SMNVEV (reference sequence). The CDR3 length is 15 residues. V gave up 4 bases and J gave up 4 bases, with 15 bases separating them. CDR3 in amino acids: CASSSRGRGADTQYF. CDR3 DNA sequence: TGTGCCAGCAGTTCACGCGGCAGAGGCGCAGATACGCAGTATTTT.

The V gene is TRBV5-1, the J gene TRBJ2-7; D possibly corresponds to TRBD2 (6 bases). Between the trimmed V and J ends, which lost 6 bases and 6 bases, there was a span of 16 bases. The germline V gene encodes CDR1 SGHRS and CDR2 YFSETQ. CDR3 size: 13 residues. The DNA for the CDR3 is TGCGCCAGCACCGCAAGTGCCGGGAGCGAGCAGTACTTC. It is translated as CASTASAGSEQYF.

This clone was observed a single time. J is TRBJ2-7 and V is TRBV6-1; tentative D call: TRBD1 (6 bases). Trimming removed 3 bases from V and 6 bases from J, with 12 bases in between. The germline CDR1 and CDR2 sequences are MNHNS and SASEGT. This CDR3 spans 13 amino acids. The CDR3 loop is CASSEQGRGEQYF. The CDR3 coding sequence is TGTGCCAGCAGTGAGCAGGGGAGAGGCGAGCAGTACTTC.